This T cell receptor (beta chain) was observed in a study of blood T cell repertoires in COVID-19. Participants spanned ages about 18 to 89 years and resided in over 20 US areas. Measured with immunoSEQ multiplex PCR; TCRdb has only the in-frame clones, and not every one. Of roughly 250,000 clones in the sample, roughly 88% were seen once. Sequenced: PBMCs or T cells enriched from blood (not recorded which). The source of this sequence is a woman between 40 and 50 years old with acute COVID-19.

CDR3 in amino acids: CASSSGTSGGEQFF. The CDR3 DNA reads as TGCGCCAGCAGCTCCGGGACTAGCGGGGGGGAGCAGTTCTTC. The chain uses TRBV5-1 and TRBJ2-1; 15 positions agree with TRBD2. Germline values: CDR1 SGHRS, CDR2 YFSETQ. V shed 3 bases, J shed 10 bases, and the junction held 2 bases outside the gene matches. The CDR3 has 14 amino acids. Combining the CDR3 with reference TRBV5-1 and TRBJ2-1 gives the whole variable domain KAGVTQTPRYLIKTRGQQVTLSCSPISGHRSVSWYQQTPGQGLQFLFEYFSETQRNKGNFPGRFSGRQFSNSRSEMNVSTLELGDSALYLCASSSGTSGGEQFFGPGTRLTVL.